This record looks at one TCR beta chain sequence and its context. The antigen is unknown. The data were taken from a study of OX40 agonist ivuxolimab in advanced cancers. Overall study: Dose-escalation patients had hepatocellular carcinoma, melanoma, renal cell or head and neck cancer. Regarding the study as a whole: By week 6 at 0.1 to 3.0 mg/kg, blood CD4+ and CD8+ T cells had expanded clonally.

This CDR3 has 13 residues. The germline CDR1 and CDR2 sequences are SGHTA and FQGTGA. V shed 2 bases and J 4 bases; nucleotides not matched to a gene: 1. TCRdb's copy holds only in-frame clones and misses some; the assay was immunoSEQ multiplex PCR. The top ten clones hold 6.9% of a sample with about 55,000 clones, 88% of them seen once. The receptor was isolated from an adult with an advanced solid tumor such as melanoma, head and neck, liver or kidney cancer. The V and J genes are TRBV7-3 and TRBJ2-7, with TRBD1 identical over 8 bases. The source material was CD4+ or CD8+ T cells sorted from blood, sampled in a trial of the OX40 agonist ivuxolimab. CDR3 nucleotides: TGTGCCAGCAGCTTAGACAGGGGTTACGAGCAGTACTTC. Its protein product is CASSLDRGYEQYF.